This is a list of T cell receptor beta chains from one sample in a study of shared clonotypes between healthy human individuals. TCRdb's table, derived via immunoSEQ multiplex PCR, lists solely in-frame clones and lacks some. The profile covers around 1,100,000 clones, with 60% to 80% appearing a single time and about 0.94% taken by the ten largest. Input material: memory CD4+ T cells from PBMCs. The receptors shown here come from a man aged 18 to 29 in good health. Some clones in this sample may be carry-over from other donors' samples. Both conserved end residues are part of each CDR3. A D gene is named only where the DNA matches it firmly. The size of a clone is reported for some rows only, either as once, few or many, or as a class for expanded clones.

NA TRBJ2-5 NA TRBV25-1 CASSEPGSGTQYF TGTGCCAGCAGTGAACCGGGTTCGGGGACCCAGTACTTC
NA TRBJ1-1 NA TRBV6-1 CASRKGLNTEAFF TGTGCCAGCAGGAAGGGGTTGAACACTGAAGCTTTCTTT
TRBD1 TRBJ1-2 once TRBV5-4 CASSGRAGTGYGYTF TGTGCCAGCAGCGGCAGAGCCGGGACAGGATATGGCTACACCTTC
TRBD2 TRBJ2-1 NA TRBV5-1 CASSLEGLAEYNEQFF TGCGCCAGCAGCTTGGAAGGGCTAGCGGAATACAATGAGCAGTTCTTC
NA TRBJ2-1 few TRBV11-2 CASSSSGGYNEQFF TGTGCCAGCAGCTCGTCGGGCGGGTACAATGAGCAGTTCTTC
NA TRBJ2-5 once TRBV5-1 CASSLAVARGLQETQYF TGCGCCAGCAGCTTGGCGGTGGCCAGGGGACTCCAAGAGACCCAGTACTTC
NA TRBJ2-1 NA TRBV10-3 CAISEREPNNEQFF TGTGCCATCAGTGAGCGGGAGCCTAACAATGAGCAGTTCTTC
NA TRBJ1-2 NA TRBV6-4 CASSPAGGLYGYTF TGTGCCAGCAGTCCAGCAGGCGGCCTCTATGGCTACACCTTC
NA TRBJ2-2 once TRBV28 CASSPPTRGTGELFF TGTGCCAGCAGCCCCCCAACTCGGGGCACCGGGGAGCTGTTTTTT
NA TRBJ1-2 NA TRBV2 CASSRGQIYTNYGYTF TGTGCCAGCAGCCGTGGACAGATATACACTAACTATGGCTACACCTTC
TRBD1 TRBJ2-3 many TRBV5-6 CASSQGQGHTDTQYF TGTGCCAGCAGCCAGGGACAGGGACACACAGATACGCAGTATTTT
NA TRBJ2-2 few TRBV7-3 CASSLMAATGELFF TGTGCCAGCAGCTTAATGGCAGCGACCGGGGAGCTGTTTTTT
NA TRBJ1-1 NA TRBV28 CASSPLGGGSDKEAFF TGTGCCAGCAGTCCCCTTGGAGGGGGTTCAGATAAGGAAGCTTTCTTT
TRBD1 TRBJ1-1 NA TRBV5-1 CASSLAATGVSEAFF TGCGCCAGCAGCTTGGCCGCGACAGGGGTCTCTGAAGCTTTCTTT
NA TRBJ1-1 NA TRBV28 CASLSPFNTEAFF TGTGCCAGCCTCTCCCCGTTTAACACTGAAGCTTTCTTT
NA TRBJ2-1 NA TRBV27 CASSKGGGYREVYNEQFF TGTGCCAGCAGTAAAGGAGGGGGATACCGGGAGGTATACAATGAGCAGTTCTTC
NA TRBJ1-1 NA TRBV28 CASSELAPNTEAFF TGTGCCAGCAGTGAGCTGGCGCCGAACACTGAAGCTTTCTTT